This T cell receptor (beta chain) emerged from a study of cytomegalovirus exposure and HLA in healthy donors. Study details: The use of the same platform for the 130 or so validation repertoires and the roughly 680 first-cohort repertoires was reported by a later analysis.

Germline V gene sequence: CDR1 PRHDT, CDR2 FYEKMQ (reference sequence). The V and J ends lost 3 bases and 2 bases, in that order; junction bases with no gene match: 1. This CDR3 is 15 amino acids long. As to this clone: Its matching antigen is unknown.

Method: immunoSEQ multiplex PCR; TCRdb's copy keeps in-frame clones and lacks some. The sample holds about 120,000 clones, 90% to 96% seen once. Study-wide findings and caveats: The TCR clusters that emerged in the first cohort tended, a later analysis found, to co-occur in the roughly 110 validation repertoires. Reports credit the classifier with highly specific, highly sensitive diagnosis of cytomegalovirus status.

Among the 120 or so subjects of the validation cohort, separate from the 666-subject first cohort, were the donors. This receptor was taken from a man younger than 35 in good health and CMV-seronegative. The rearrangement uses TRBV13 and TRBJ2-7, with TRBD2 identical over 13 bases. Sequenced material: PBMCs. The CDR3: CASSLGLAGPYEQYF. The CDR3 DNA reads as TGTGCCAGCAGCTTGGGACTAGCGGGACCCTACGAGCAGTACTTC.